The TCR beta chain under discussion was sequenced for a study of human T cells and chemical hapten exposure. Each CDR3 protein is one row after TCRdb ran MiXCR on the RACE reads. The sample records about 140,000 distinct CDR3 sequences, approximately 12% being singletons. CDR1 LGHDT and CDR2 YNNKEL come from the germline V gene (reference sequence). The germline V and J ends were trimmed by 3 bases and 2 bases, with 11 bases remaining between them. The CDR3 has 14 residues. Study-wide points: Patch test score was positively correlated with the counts of TCRs that had expanded at PT1.

This clonotype appeared a few times. Its specificity is not known. Time point defined: patch test 2, 6 weeks after DPC sensitization. Treatment in this sample: therapeutic diphenylcyclopropenone sensitization with weekly scalp DPC. Each donor was an alopecia patient between 18 and 70 years of age who qualified for DPC. The V gene is TRBV3-1, the J gene TRBJ2-7; TRBD2 might be the D (6 bases). This specimen was whole blood, taken in connection with sensitization to the hapten diphenylcyclopropenone (DPC). This receptor was identified in a woman in her fifties or sixties with alopecia areata. Some clones in this sample may be carry-over from other donors' samples. CDR3 sequence: CASSHREQAYEQYF. In nucleotides, the CDR3 is TGTGCCAGCAGCCACCGGGAGCAGGCCTACGAGCAGTACTTC.